Sequencing of this T cell receptor (beta chain) was carried out in a study of shared clonotypes between healthy human individuals. The naive CD8 fraction comprised CD45RO-negative cells positively selected for CCR7 and excluded terminally differentiated effector memory CD45RA+ cells. Running of the assay took place at deep level. Using immunoSEQ multiplex PCR, the repertoire was profiled, and TCRdb retains in-frame clones only, with some absent. The table has about 650,000 clones, over 95% seen once. This TCR derives from a woman aged 25 to 45 in good health. Sequencing used naive CD8+ T cells sorted from blood.

CDR3 DNA: TGCAGCGTTGAAGTTGGGGTCTACGAGCAGTACTTC. Translated: CSVEVGVYEQYF. The chain couples TRBV29-1 to TRBJ2-7; D remains ambiguous. Germline lookup yields CDR1 SQVTM and CDR2 ANQGSEA. This CDR3 is 12 amino acids long. V dropped 1 base and J dropped 3 bases, with 7 bases sitting between them.